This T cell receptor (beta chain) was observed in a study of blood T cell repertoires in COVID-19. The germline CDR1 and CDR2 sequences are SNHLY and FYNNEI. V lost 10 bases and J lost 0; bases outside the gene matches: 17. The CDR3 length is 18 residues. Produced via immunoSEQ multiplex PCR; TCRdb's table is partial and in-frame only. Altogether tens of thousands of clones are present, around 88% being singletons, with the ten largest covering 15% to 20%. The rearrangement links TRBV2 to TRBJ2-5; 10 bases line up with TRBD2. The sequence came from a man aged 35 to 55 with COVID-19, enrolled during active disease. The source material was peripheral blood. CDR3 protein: CATPPVSGGAFHQETQYF. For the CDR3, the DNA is TGTGCCACCCCCCCTGTAAGCGGGGGGGCTTTCCACCAAGAGACCCAGTACTTC.